This T cell receptor beta chain was identified in a study of CD8 T cells in ankylosing spondylitis. Germline loops: CDR1 MNHEY, CDR2 SVGEGT. CDR3 length equals 15 residues. Trimming took 6 bases from V and 0 from J, leaving 15 bases between them. TCRdb reprocessed the 5' RACE reads via MiXCR and lists one record per CDR3 protein. The sample has more than 250,000 distinct CDR3 sequences, around 7.6% seen once. Study-wide results and limits: Matched ankylosing spondylitis synovial fluid reportedly showed significant enrichment of disease-linked clones. A TCR beta motif made of eight highly homologous variants seemed typical of ankylosing spondylitis blood.

To note about this clonotype: Its antigen is not known.

Sequences were obtained from blood, either unsorted or a sorted T cell fraction (not recorded which). The chain combines TRBV6-2 or TRBV6-3 with TRBJ2-7; D might be TRBD1 (6 bases). This clonotype was obtained from a male donor with ankylosing spondylitis. The CDR3: CASSSPGTNSYEQYF. Here the CDR3 DNA reads TGTGCCAGCAGCTCCCCCGGGACAAACTCCTACGAGCAGTACTTC.